This record concerns one T cell receptor beta chain sequence. The sample belongs to a study of blood T cell repertoires in COVID-19. About the study: The origin of the acute and convalescent COVID-19 samples was the United States, Italy and Spain.

Clones were sequenced by immunoSEQ multiplex PCR, and TCRdb holds only the in-frame ones, with some missing. The sample has a few hundred thousand clones, 75% to 90% seen once. V lost 0 bases, J lost 7 bases, and 14 bases lay in between. This CDR3 is 15 amino acids long. Germline CDR1 is SGHDN and CDR2 is FVKESK. This clonotype was obtained from a woman aged 55-70 years with COVID-19, enrolled during active disease. The specimen was peripheral blood. V usage is TRBV14 and J usage is TRBJ2-3, with D possibly being TRBD2 (6 bases). The CDR3 spells CASSQDYGGRNTQYF. CDR3 in DNA: TGTGCCAGCAGCCAAGATTACGGGGGAAGGAATACGCAGTATTTT.